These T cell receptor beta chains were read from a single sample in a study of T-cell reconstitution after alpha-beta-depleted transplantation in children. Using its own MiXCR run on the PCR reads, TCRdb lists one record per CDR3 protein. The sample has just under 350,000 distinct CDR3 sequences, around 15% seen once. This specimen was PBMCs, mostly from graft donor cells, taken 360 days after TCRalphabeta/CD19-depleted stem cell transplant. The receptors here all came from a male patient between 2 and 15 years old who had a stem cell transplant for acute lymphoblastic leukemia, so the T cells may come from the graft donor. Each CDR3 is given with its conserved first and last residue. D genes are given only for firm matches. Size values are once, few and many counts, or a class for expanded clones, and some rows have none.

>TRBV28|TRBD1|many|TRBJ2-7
TGTGCCAGCAGTTTATGGGGGCAGGGGGCAGACGAGCAGTACTTC
CASSLWGQGADEQYF
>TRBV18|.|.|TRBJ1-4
TGTGCCAGCTCATCCCGTAACGATGAAAAACTGTTTTTT
CASSSRNDEKLFF
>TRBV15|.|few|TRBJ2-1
TGTGCCACCAGGGAGCGTTTAACGGGCGATGAGCAGTTCTTC
CATRERLTGDEQFF
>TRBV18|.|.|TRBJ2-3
TGTGCCAGCTCACCACGATCAGGGGCGCAGGCAGATACGCAGTATTTT
CASSPRSGAQADTQYF
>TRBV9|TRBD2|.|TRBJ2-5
TGTGCCAGCGGAGGGAGGGGAGAGACCCAGTACTTC
CASGGRGETQYF
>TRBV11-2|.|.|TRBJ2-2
TGTGCCAGCAGCCCGCAGGGAATCAACACCGGGGAGCTGTTTTTT
CASSPQGINTGELFF
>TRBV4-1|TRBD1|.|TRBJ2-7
TGCGCCAGCAGCCAAATCGGGACAGGGTCCTTAGGGGCTTACGAGCAGTACTTC
CASSQIGTGSLGAYEQYF
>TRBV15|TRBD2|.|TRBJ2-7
TGTGCCACCAGCAGAGAGAGTAGCGGGACCTACGAGCAGTACTTC
CATSRESSGTYEQYF
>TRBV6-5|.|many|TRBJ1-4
TGTGCCAGCAGTTATAACACGGGAGGGGAAAAACTGTTTTTT
CASSYNTGGEKLFF
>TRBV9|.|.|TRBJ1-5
TGTGCCAGCAGCGTAGGCGGGGATAGGATTCAGCCCCAGCATTTT
CASSVGGDRIQPQHF
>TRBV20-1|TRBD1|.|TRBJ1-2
TGCAGTGCTAGACCGGACAGGGAGTCCCTCTATGGCTACACCTTC
CSARPDRESLYGYTF
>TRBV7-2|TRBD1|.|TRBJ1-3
TGTGCCAGCAGCTTACGACAGGGGGGAAACACCATATATTTT
CASSLRQGGNTIYF
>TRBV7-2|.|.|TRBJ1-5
TGTGCCAGCAGCCTCCAAGGGGATCAGCCCCAGCATTTT
CASSLQGDQPQHF
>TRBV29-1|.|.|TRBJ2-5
TGCAGCGTTGGGGATACACGGGGCGGGTACTTC
CSVGDTRGGYF
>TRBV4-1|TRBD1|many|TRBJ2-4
TGCGCCAGCAGCCTGCTGGGACAGGGCGATTCCAAAAACATTCAGTACTTC
CASSLLGQGDSKNIQYF
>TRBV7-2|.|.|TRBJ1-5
TGTGCCAGCAGCTTAGGGATCGGGGGACTCAGTCAGCCCCAGCATTTT
CASSLGIGGLSQPQHF
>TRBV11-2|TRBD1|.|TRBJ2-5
TGTGCCAGCAGCGCTTTTCCCGGACAGGGCGCCAGGGAGACCCAGTACTTC
CASSAFPGQGARETQYF
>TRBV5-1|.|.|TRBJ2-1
TGCGCCAGCAGCATGGAAAGCAATGAGCAGTTCTTC
CASSMESNEQFF
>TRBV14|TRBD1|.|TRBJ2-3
TGTGCCAGCAGCCAAGAACGCAGGGGGCGCGTGGATACGCAGTATTTT
CASSQERRGRVDTQYF
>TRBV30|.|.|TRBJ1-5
TGTGCCTGGAGTAATGTTGGGGTCGGTCAGCCCCAGCATTTT
CAWSNVGVGQPQHF
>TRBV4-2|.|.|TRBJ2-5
TGTGCCAGCAGCCAAGAAGGGGCGCGGGCCCGGTACCAAGAGACCCAGTACTTC
CASSQEGARARYQETQYF
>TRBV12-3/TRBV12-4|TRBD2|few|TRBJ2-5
TGTGCCAGCAGTTTAGGCTCCCATCCCCGCATAGCGGGAGTTGTAGAGACCCAGTACTTC
CASSLGSHPRIAGVVETQYF
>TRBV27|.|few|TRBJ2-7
TGTGCCAGCAGTTTAACGGGATCCCAATACGAGCAGTACTTC
CASSLTGSQYEQYF
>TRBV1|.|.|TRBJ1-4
TGCACCAGCAGCCAAGATCCCGCGAGGGGATTAAGTGAAAAACTGTTTTTT
CTSSQDPARGLSEKLFF
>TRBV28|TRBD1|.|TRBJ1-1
TGTGCCAGCGGGACAGGAAGAATGAACACTGAAGCTTTCTTT
CASGTGRMNTEAFF
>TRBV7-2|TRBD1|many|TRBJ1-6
TGTGCCAGCAGCCGAGACAGGGGGAATTCACCCCTCCACTTT
CASSRDRGNSPLHF
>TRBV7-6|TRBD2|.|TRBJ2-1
TGTGCCAGCAGCTCCAGACTAGCTTCGGGCAATGAGCAGTTCTTC
CASSSRLASGNEQFF
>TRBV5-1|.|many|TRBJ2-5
TGCGCCAGCAGCTTGGTCAGGGGAGGCGGAGAGACCCAGTACTTC
CASSLVRGGGETQYF
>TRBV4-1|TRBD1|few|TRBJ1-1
TGCGCCAGCAGCCAACTCATGCTCCTAGGGGGCGCAGGTGGTGGCACTGAAGCTTTCTTT
CASSQLMLLGGAGGGTEAFF
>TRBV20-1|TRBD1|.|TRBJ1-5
TGCAGTGCTAGAGGGGACAGGGACCAGCCCCAGCATTTT
CSARGDRDQPQHF
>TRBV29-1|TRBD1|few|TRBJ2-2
TGCAGCGTTGGGCGGACAGGGTCCGGGGAGCTGTTTTTT
CSVGRTGSGELFF